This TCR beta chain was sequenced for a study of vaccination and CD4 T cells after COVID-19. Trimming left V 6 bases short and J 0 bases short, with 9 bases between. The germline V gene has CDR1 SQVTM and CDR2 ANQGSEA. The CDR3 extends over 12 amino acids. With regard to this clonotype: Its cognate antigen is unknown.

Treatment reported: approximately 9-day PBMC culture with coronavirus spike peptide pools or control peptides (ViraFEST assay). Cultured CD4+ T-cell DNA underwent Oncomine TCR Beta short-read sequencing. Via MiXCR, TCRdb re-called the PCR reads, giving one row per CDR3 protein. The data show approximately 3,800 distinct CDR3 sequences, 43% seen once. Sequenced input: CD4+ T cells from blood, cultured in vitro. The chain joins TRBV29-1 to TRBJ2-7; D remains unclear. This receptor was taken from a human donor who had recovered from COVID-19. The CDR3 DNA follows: TGCAGCGTCCGGACCGACTCCTACGAGCAGTACTTC. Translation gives CSVRTDSYEQYF.